Reported below is one TCR beta chain. What antigen it recognizes has not been identified. Per-base quality was not reported, and no clone a single base away is much larger than it. V loses 6 bases of germline sequence and J loses 4 bases, and the interval between the two ends is 13 bases. The germline V gene (reference sequence) sets CDR1 to DFQATT and CDR2 to SNEGSKA. The CDR3 numbers 12 residues from cysteine through phenylalanine. The only DNA kept is the CDR3, 36 bases in frame from the first base. Every donor in the study was a healthy Caucasian. Three pairs of female monozygotic twins, all aged 18 to 29 years, were included in the twin cohort. Positive isolation kits from Invitrogen were used to isolate CD4+ and CD8+ T cell populations. The data were taken from a study of identical twins (dated by TCRdb to 2016 to 2017). Notes on the research overall: The study deep-sequenced TCR alpha and beta repertoires from monozygotic twins, unrelated adults of various ages and cord blood to test whether fetal clonotypes persist. Replicate twin experiments were performed at different times using different library preparation protocols to rule out contamination.

What the work shows at the level of the full study, not this receptor alone: In monozygotic twins, recombination models systematically underestimated out-of-frame TCR alpha sharing, but the models matched the sharing seen between unrelated individuals. Fewer insertions were carried by abundant cord blood beta clonotypes; a weaker similar trend was observed in young adult naive repertoires, while no such trend was observed in memory repertoires. Compared with coincidental sharing between unrelated individuals, out-of-frame TCR alpha sequences shared between twins showed an excess of sequences with low generation probability. In beta out-of-frame sequences, excess twin sharing was weaker, because having fewer shared sequences lowered the signal-to-noise ratio. Because the same donors could not be followed over many years, the conclusions depended on cross-sectional statistical analysis. Invariant T cells such as MAIT and iNKT could partly confound zero-insertion analyses, although diverse VJ usage argued against such confounding for most clonotypes.

Library creation used 5' RACE. The run used an Illumina HiSeq 2000. A universal primer binding site was added through template switching, and the final cDNA carried a unique molecular identifier so that TCR cDNA molecules could be counted accurately. Specific primers in the conserved constant-segment region were used to synthesize first-strand cDNA for TCR alpha and beta chains. To control for contamination, each cDNA library was double barcoded with a SMART-Mk sample barcode plus Illumina barcodes. Two successive PCR steps introduced TruSeq adapter sequences along with Illumina sample barcodes. Sequencing of the TCR alpha and beta cDNA libraries was done on the Illumina HiSeq platform using custom primers. Under the source paper's analysis protocol: Unique molecular identifiers were extracted from raw reads with MiGEC, and CDR3 positions were determined with MiXCR. Recombination models were inferred per individual with the repgenHMM and IGoR tools using an EM algorithm. The analysis of shared clonotypes was done with the tcR package in R, with sharing normalized by the product of cloneset sizes. To study raw recombination without the effects of thymic and clonal selection, out-of-frame nonproductive sequences were analyzed. TCRdb itself trimmed the public reads at Q25 with fastp, ran MiXCR and retained productive beta chains. Records with the same CDR3 protein are collapsed into one entry carrying the most frequent genes and DNA. The V and J calls come from TCRdb's annotation, not from the publication. Across this sample there are about 190,000 distinct CDR3 sequences, with roughly 15% seen only once. Jointly, the top ten make up less than 45% of the sample.

The same data also contributed to another study, on T cells expressing NK-cell markers. The second paper states: About eight donors provided sorted CD3+CD56+NKG2C+, CD3+CD56+NKG2C- and CD3+CD56-NKG2C+ T-cell subsets, whose TCR beta-chain repertoires were profiled. Among the eight sequenced donors, seven were HCMV-seropositive and one was HCMV-seronegative. To restrict sorting to alphabetaTCR-expressing T cells, an anti-gammadeltaTCR antibody was added in several experiments. For several donors, the dominant CD3+CD56+NKG2C+ clonotypes were among the top 10 CD8+ clonotypes and accounted for about 1.0-8% of CD8+ T cells. Those dominant clonotypes were again the most abundant among CD3+CD56-NKG2C+ cells in a few donors, at about 28.3-60.1%. Whether the expanded NKG2C-expressing T cell clones were specific for HCMV antigens remained unclear. All eight donors whose samples were sequenced were randomly selected healthy volunteers, three of them men and five women. To determine HCMV serostatus, a commercial ELISA kit was used to detect HCMV-specific IgG in serum. MIGEC was used to demultiplex reads and group reads by UMI, and MiTCR was used to assemble and quantify clonotypes. Only TCR cDNA sequences supported by at least two reads were kept to exclude erroneous sequences. The tcR package was used for downstream repertoire analysis, with clonotypes matched between fractions based on CDR3 nucleotide sequence plus V segment. Antigen specificity was annotated against VDJdb with VDJmatch, allowing one amino acid substitution in CDR3.

The source is a woman aged 18 to 35 in good health. The V gene is TRBV20-1 and the J gene is TRBJ2-7; too little of a D gene remains to name it. The sequenced sample was CD8+ T cells sorted from blood. The sequenced DNA is TGCAGTGCCACGGGCCCCGGGTACGAGCAGTACTTC. Its protein is CSATGPGYEQYF.